Following are 27 T cell receptor beta chains from one sample sequenced in a study of beta chain features in type 1 diabetes. Expressed TCRB transcripts were sequenced because the isolated RNA had all been reverse transcribed beforehand. Clones were sequenced by immunoSEQ multiplex PCR, and TCRdb holds only the in-frame ones, with some missing. The sample carries roughly 400,000 clones, more than 12% recorded once. What was sequenced was naive CD4+ T cells from blood. These receptors all come from a woman aged 18-30 years in good health.

The genes are TRBV6-5 and TRBJ2-1, with 14 bases that match TRBD2. J gave up 13 bases and V 4 bases, and 12 bases lay outside the gene matches. This CDR3 comprises 16 residues. Germline V gene sequence: CDR1 MNHEY, CDR2 SVGAGI. The CDR3 coding sequence is TGTGCCAGCAGTTTCCCGGGACTAGCGGGAGCGAGAGTACAGTTCTTC. It specifies CASSFPGLAGARVQFF.

J is TRBJ1-1 and V is TRBV5-1; D unclear. Trimming removed 0 bases from V and 2 bases from J, with 8 bases in between. CDR3 length: 14 residues. Per the germline V gene, CDR1 is SGHRS and CDR2 is YFSETQ. The DNA for the CDR3 is TGCGCCAGCAGCTTGGGACACATCAACACTGAAGCTTTCTTT. It specifies CASSLGHINTEAFF.

The chain joins TRBV19 to TRBJ2-7, with D unresolved. This CDR3 has 14 residues. Trimming removed 0 bases at V and 1 base at J, with 7 bases between. Germline-derived CDR1 and CDR2 are LNHDA and SQIVND (reference sequence). CDR3 protein: CASSIDHTSYEQYF. In DNA, the CDR3 is TGTGCCAGTAGTATAGACCACACGTCCTACGAGCAGTACTTC.

The rearrangement links TRBV30 to TRBJ1-1, with D uncertain. V shed 8 bases and J shed 4 bases, with 14 bases lying between them. The CDR3 is 12 residues long. Germline CDR1 is GTSNPN and CDR2 is SVGIG (reference sequence). The CDR3 is CALDRGTTEAFF. The CDR3 region has the DNA TGTGCCCTGGACCGGGGAACCACTGAAGCTTTCTTT.

This chain links TRBV11-3 with TRBJ2-5; 7 nucleotides align to TRBD1. Germline CDR1 SGHNT, CDR2 YENEEA. The junction had 0 bases not matched to a gene; V was cut back by 4 bases and J by 4 bases. The CDR3 sequence is 12 residues long. The CDR3 reads CASSYRGETQYF. DNA of the CDR3: TGTGCCAGCAGCTACAGGGGAGAGACCCAGTACTTC.

This clone came up a few times. The rearrangement joins TRBV29-1 to TRBJ1-2; D remains ambiguous. Germline-derived CDR1 and CDR2 are SQVTM and ANQGSEA. CDR3 size: 8 residues. The CDR3 nucleotides read TGCATGACGGAGGGCTACACCTTC. Translation gives CMTEGYTF.

This clone was counted a few times. This sequence joins TRBV2 and TRBJ2-5; weak D call: TRBD2 (6 bases). Trimming removed 5 bases at V and 5 bases at J, with 18 bases between. CDR3 size: 15 residues. Germline-derived CDR1 and CDR2 are SNHLY and FYNNEI. CDR3 residues: CASSSEGLRLETQYF. In DNA, the CDR3 is TGTGCCAGCAGTTCCGAGGGACTGAGATTGGAGACCCAGTACTTC.

This clone has a handful of counts. The chain couples TRBV30 to TRBJ1-4, with 9 nucleotides matching TRBD1. The junction had 10 bases not matched to a gene; V was cut back by 2 bases and J by 6 bases. In germline, CDR1 is GTSNPN, CDR2 SVGIG (reference sequence). The CDR3 has 16 residues. The DNA for the CDR3 is TGTGCCTGGAGTTCGCCGACAGGGGGGAATGATGAAAAACTGTTTTTT. Its translation: CAWSSPTGGNDEKLFF.

This clone has only a few counts. The J gene is TRBJ2-5, the V gene TRBV5-1; tentative D call: TRBD2 (5 bases). V was trimmed by 4 bases and J by 5 bases, leaving 18 bases between them. The CDR3 length is 15 residues. Germline V lookup: CDR1 SGHRS, CDR2 YFSETQ. Here the CDR3 reads CASSVGLNRRETQYF. CDR3 nucleotide sequence: TGCGCCAGCAGCGTCGGACTCAACCGGAGGGAGACCCAGTACTTC.

This chain connects TRBV9 to TRBJ1-2, with 8 bases aligning to TRBD1. The CDR3 spans 14 residues. Trimming at V came to 1 base and at J to 7 bases, leaving 6 bases not matched to a gene. CDR1 and CDR2 from the germline V gene are SGDLS and YYNGEE. CDR3 coding DNA: TGTGCCAGCAGCGTAAACAGGGGGTTTTCTGGCTACACCTTC. The encoded protein is CASSVNRGFSGYTF. Filled out from reference TRBV9 and TRBJ1-2, the complete variable domain reads DSGVTQTPKHLITATGQRVTLRCSPRSGDLSVYWYQQSLDQGLQFLIQYYNGEERAKGNILERFSAQQFPDLHSELNLSSLELGDSALYFCASSVNRGFSGYTFGSGTRLTVV.

This clone was seen only a few times. This chain uses TRBV5-4 with TRBJ2-5; 9 bases map to TRBD2. CDR3 length: 15 residues. The V gene end was trimmed by 0 bases and the J gene end by 8 bases; junction bases not matched to a gene: 8. Per germline, CDR1 SGHNT and CDR2 YYREEE (reference sequence). The CDR3 is CASSLVAGDESTQYF. CDR3 coding DNA: TGTGCCAGCAGCTTGGTAGCGGGAGACGAGTCTACCCAGTACTTC.

This clone was counted once. The chain combines TRBV5-1 with TRBJ2-5; 7 bases match TRBD2. This CDR3 is 15 amino acids long. CDR1 is SGHRS and CDR2 is YFSETQ in the germline V gene. The V gene end was trimmed by 3 bases and the J gene end by 0 bases; junction bases not matched to a gene: 5. For the CDR3, the DNA is TGCGCCAGCAGCTGGGGAGGGCAGAACCAAGAGACCCAGTACTTC. This codes for CASSWGGQNQETQYF.

This clone was picked up a small number of times. V and J are TRBV27 and TRBJ1-1, with D possibly TRBD1 on 5 matching bases. This CDR3 is built from 16 residues. Germline CDR1 reads MNHEY; CDR2 reads SMNVEV (reference sequence). The germline V and J ends were trimmed by 6 bases and 1 base, with 18 bases remaining between them. The DNA of the CDR3 is TGTGCCAGCAGCCCGATCGCACAGGAGCCGAACACTGAAGCTTTCTTT. Its translation: CASSPIAQEPNTEAFF.

The chain uses TRBV28 and TRBJ1-2, with TRBD1 identical over 7 bases. The CDR3 covers 13 residues. Germline CDR1 is MDHEN and CDR2 is SYDVKM. V shed 3 bases and J 3 bases; nucleotides not matched to a gene: 1. Here the CDR3 reads CASSFGTDYGYTF. The CDR3 DNA reads TGTGCCAGCAGTTTCGGGACAGACTATGGCTACACCTTC.

The chain recombines TRBV27 with TRBJ2-7; 7 bases map to TRBD1. Germline V gene sequence: CDR1 MNHEY, CDR2 SMNVEV (reference sequence). Germline trimming cut 2 bases from V and 4 bases from J; bases unmatched to any gene: 5. This CDR3 region has 14 residues. CDR3 loop: CASSLKGAGYEQYF. In DNA, the CDR3 is TGTGCCAGCAGTTTAAAGGGGGCTGGGTACGAGCAGTACTTC.

The genes are TRBV5-1 and TRBJ2-1; D perhaps matches TRBD1 (5 bases). The germline CDR1 and CDR2 sequences are SGHRS and YFSETQ. The CDR3 length is 14 residues. V gave up 4 bases and J gave up 7 bases, with 15 bases separating them. CDR3 DNA: TGCGCCAGCAGCGCCGGACACCAGAGGAATGAGCAGTTCTTC. Translated, it gives CASSAGHQRNEQFF.

The rearrangement links TRBV11-1 to TRBJ2-5; 9 nucleotides align to TRBD1. V dropped 5 bases and J dropped 2; count of bases not matched to a gene: 6. CDR3 length: 15 amino acids. Per the germline V gene, CDR1 is SGHAT and CDR2 is FQDESV (reference sequence). CDR3 bases: TGTGCCAGCAGCCACAGGGGGCGCCGGCAAGAGACCCAGTACTTC. It is translated as CASSHRGRRQETQYF.

This chain joins TRBV5-6 and TRBJ2-7, with 9 bases matching TRBD1. CDR1 is SGHDT and CDR2 is YYEEEE in the germline V gene. V lost 1 base to trimming and J lost 4 bases; unmatched junction nucleotides: 3. CDR3 length: 14 residues. The CDR3 reads CASSLWDREYEQYF. The CDR3 DNA reads TGTGCCAGCAGCTTGTGGGACAGGGAGTACGAGCAGTACTTC. The full variable domain, completed using reference TRBV5-6 and TRBJ2-7, is DAGVTQSPTHLIKTRGQQVTLRCSPKSGHDTVSWYQQALGQGPQFIFQYYEEEERQRGNFPDRFSGHQFPNYSSELNVNALLLGDSALYLCASSLWDREYEQYFGPGTRLTVT.

The chain has TRBV4-3 and TRBJ1-4, with 10 bases lining up with TRBD1. In germline, CDR1 is LGHNA, CDR2 YSLEER. The V segment lost 1 base and the J segment 5 bases; nucleotides outside the gene matches: 10. The CDR3 is made up of 18 amino acids. This chain's CDR3 is CASSQGGTGDLRNEKLFF. Written as DNA, the CDR3 is TGCGCCAGCAGCCAAGGCGGGACAGGGGATTTACGGAATGAAAAACTGTTTTTT.

The chain joins TRBV5-6 to TRBJ2-1, with D uncertain. The CDR3 is made up of 14 amino acids. CDR1 is SGHDT, CDR2 YYEEEE, per germline. With 6 bases removed from V and 4 bases from J, the gap between germline ends came to 14 bases. The CDR3 DNA reads as TGTGCCAGCATCCCGGGTGATGGGTACAATGAGCAGTTCTTC. Translating it yields CASIPGDGYNEQFF.

The DNA for the CDR3 is TGTGCCAGCAGTTACTCGACGACTGGCTCCTACGAGCAGTACTTC. It encodes CASSYSTTGSYEQYF. The chain uses TRBV6-5 and TRBJ2-7; no definite D call. The CDR3 contains 15 residues. Looked up from germline, CDR1 is MNHEY and CDR2 is SVGAGI. V was trimmed by 0 bases and J by 0 bases, leaving 9 bases between them.

This chain links TRBV7-9 with TRBJ2-5; 7 positions agree with TRBD2. Germline values: CDR1 SEHNR, CDR2 FQNEAQ (reference sequence). The V and J ends lost 5 bases and 7 bases, in that order; junction bases with no gene match: 19. The length of the CDR3 is 17 residues. The CDR3 nucleotides read TGTGCCAGCAGCCAACCTCAAGGCGGGAGCCGGGTAGGGACCCAGTACTTC. Amino acid sequence: CASSQPQGGSRVGTQYF.

This clone has a handful of counts. This sequence joins TRBV7-2 and TRBJ2-1, with 9 bases lining up with TRBD2. This CDR3 comprises 14 residues. CDR1 is SGHTA and CDR2 is FQGNSA in the germline V gene. V lost 5 bases to trimming and J lost 12 bases; unmatched junction nucleotides: 11. The CDR3 sequence is CASSGSTSGDPQFF. DNA for the CDR3: TGTGCCAGCAGCGGATCGACTAGCGGTGACCCGCAGTTCTTC.

This clone was seen only a few times. V is TRBV7-9 and J is TRBJ1-2; TRBD1 might be the D (6 bases). Trimming took 7 bases from V and 3 from J, leaving 12 bases between them. The CDR3 covers 13 residues. Germline CDR1 is SEHNR and CDR2 is FQNEAQ (reference sequence). DNA for the CDR3: TGTGCCAGCAACCCGGGACAAGACTATGGCTACACCTTC. Its translation: CASNPGQDYGYTF.

The gene calls are TRBV7-2 and TRBJ1-1; D might be TRBD1 (6 bases). The CDR3 sequence is 16 residues long. From germline, CDR1 is SGHTA and CDR2 FQGNSA. V was trimmed by 2 bases and J by 0 bases, leaving 13 bases between them. The CDR3 bases are TGTGCCAGCAGCTTAAGCCCCCCAGGGGTGAACACTGAAGCTTTCTTT. This gives the protein CASSLSPPGVNTEAFF.

The chain combines TRBV30 with TRBJ1-1; D unresolved. This CDR3 is built from 13 residues. V was clipped by 0 bases and J by 6 bases, with 11 bases between them. Germline CDR1 GTSNPN, CDR2 SVGIG (reference sequence). The CDR3 here is CAWSVLLKSEAFF. CDR3 sequence (DNA): TGTGCCTGGAGTGTACTCCTCAAATCTGAAGCTTTCTTT.

The chain links TRBV7-2 to TRBJ2-3, with TRBD2 identical over 9 bases. Trimming at V came to 5 bases and at J to 7 bases, leaving 10 bases not matched to a gene. CDR1 is SGHTA, CDR2 FQGNSA, per germline. The length of the CDR3 is 15 residues. The CDR3 protein is CASSLSGSGRNTQYF. The DNA of the CDR3 is TGTGCCAGCAGCCTTAGCGGGAGTGGGAGGAATACGCAGTATTTT.